These 14 T cell receptor beta chains came from one sample sequenced in a study of blood T cells in healthy people across ages. Sample-barcoded 5' priming and a J-beta primer mix drove a second PCR of roughly 6 to 12 cycles. MiXCR was run by TCRdb on the 5' RACE reads, yielding one entry per CDR3 protein. The data contain just under 750,000 distinct CDR3 sequences, 22% of them singletons. The sequencing sample was made of blood. All receptors derive from a man between 65 and 85 years old in good health.

The V gene is TRBV3-1, the J gene TRBJ1-1; TRBD1 matches at 8 bases. Germline V CDR1 and CDR2: LGHDT, YNNKEL (reference sequence). The ends lost 1 base at V and 6 bases at J; junction bases unmatched: 7. The CDR3 is 15 amino acids. Written as DNA, the CDR3 is TGTGCCAGCAGCCAAGTAGGCGGCAGGGGGCCTGAAGCTTTCTTT. This encodes CASSQVGGRGPEAFF.

This clonotype was counted between two and nine times. CDR3: CASSGGTGSYNEQFF. The CDR3 bases are TGCGCCAGCAGTGGAGGGACAGGCTCCTACAATGAGCAGTTCTTC. The rearrangement links TRBV10-1 to TRBJ2-1; TRBD1 aligns across 8 bases. The germline gives CDR1 WNHNN, CDR2 SYGVQD (reference sequence). With 4 bases clipped from V and 0 bases from J, the junction kept 2 bases outside the gene matches. The CDR3 consists of 15 residues.

The chain couples TRBV11-2 to TRBJ2-1, with a possible D match to TRBD2 (5 bases). The V gene's germline CDR1 is SGHAT and CDR2 FQNNGV. Trimming removed 7 bases at V and 0 bases at J, with 10 bases between. CDR3 length: 14 amino acids. CDR3 DNA sequence: TGTGCCAGCAACCCGGGGAGCTCCTACAATGAGCAGTTCTTC. Translating it yields CASNPGSSYNEQFF.

The chain is built from TRBV20-1 and TRBJ1-2; 7 positions agree with TRBD1. This CDR3 contains 14 residues. The germline CDR1 and CDR2 sequences are DFQATT and SNEGSKA (reference sequence). V was clipped by 3 bases and J by 4 bases; unmatched bases: 8. CDR3 DNA: TGCAGTGCTAGCAACCGGGACAGATTCTATGGCTACACCTTC. As protein: CSASNRDRFYGYTF.

The genes are TRBV5-1 and TRBJ2-2, with TRBD2 identical over 7 bases. CDR1 and CDR2 (germline): SGHRS, YFSETQ. Trimming cost V 2 bases and J 7 bases; bases outside gene matches: 8. The CDR3 is made up of 15 amino acids. Written as DNA, the CDR3 is TGCGCCAGCAGCTTTCAGACTAGCTCACTCGGGGAGCTGTTTTTT. This gives the protein CASSFQTSSLGELFF.

The chain recombines TRBV12-3 or TRBV12-4 with TRBJ2-1, with 8 bases matching TRBD2. The CDR3 has 16 residues. The trim removed 6 bases at V and 7 bases at J, leaving 14 bases unmatched. CDR3: CASSLPIAGPGNEQFF. CDR3 DNA sequence: TGTGCCAGCAGCCTTCCCATAGCGGGGCCAGGAAATGAGCAGTTCTTC.

This clonotype was detected a few times. The rearrangement links TRBV5-1 to TRBJ2-1; 11 bases fit TRBD2. The CDR3 length is 14 residues. From germline, CDR1 is SGHRS and CDR2 YFSETQ. After removal of 3 bases from V and 8 bases from J, the junction contained 4 bases not matched to a gene. The CDR3 DNA sequence: TGCGCCAGCAGCTATAGCGGGGGGGCCGATGAGCAGTTCTTC. It encodes CASSYSGGADEQFF. The whole variable domain, remainder taken from reference TRBV5-1 and TRBJ2-1, is KAGVTQTPRYLIKTRGQQVTLSCSPISGHRSVSWYQQTPGQGLQFLFEYFSETQRNKGNFPGRFSGRQFSNSRSEMNVSTLELGDSALYLCASSYSGGADEQFFGPGTRLTVL.

This clonotype was observed a single time. J is TRBJ2-1 and V is TRBV7-2; D possibly corresponds to TRBD2 (6 bases). Trimming left V 1 base short and J 8 bases short, with 9 bases between. This CDR3 is 13 amino acids long. Per germline, CDR1 SGHTA and CDR2 FQGNSA. The CDR3 bases are TGTGCCAGCAGCTTAGGGTGGGGGGATGAGCAGTTCTTC. This gives the protein CASSLGWGDEQFF.

The chain links TRBV27 to TRBJ2-7; TRBD2 is a possible D gene (6 bases). The DNA end lines up better with TRBJ2-1; the J call may be wrong. Germline V lookup: CDR1 MNHEY, CDR2 SMNVEV (reference sequence). CDR3 length: 16 amino acids. The DNA for the CDR3 is TGTGCCAGCAGTTTCGGTTTGCTAGCGCATTACAATGAGCAGTTCTTC. It codes for CASSFGLLAHYNEQFF.

This clonotype has more than one count but fewer than ten. The rearrangement links TRBV20-1 to TRBJ2-5, with 9 bases fitting TRBD2. This CDR3 spans 16 amino acids. The V gene end was trimmed by 2 bases and the J gene end by 5 bases; junction bases not matched to a gene: 12. The germline gives CDR1 DFQATT, CDR2 SNEGSKA (reference sequence). The CDR3 protein is CSARSLAGSYRETQYF. Written as DNA, the CDR3 is TGCAGTGCTAGAAGCCTAGCGGGGTCCTATAGGGAGACCCAGTACTTC.

Concerning this clonotype itself: A much larger clone sits a single nucleotide away, making a read error possible. The chain combines TRBV7-9 with TRBJ2-5; D remains ambiguous. Matching the DNA end better, TRBJ2-7 makes the J call doubtful. There are 12 residues in the CDR3. Germline CDR1 reads SEHNR; CDR2 reads FQNEAQ (reference sequence). The CDR3 DNA follows: TGTGCCAGCAGCACTCGGGCCTACGAGCAGTACTTC. Translation: CASSTRAYEQYF.

The chain recombines TRBV3-1 with TRBJ1-1; D remains ambiguous. This CDR3 has 13 residues. Trimming shortened V by 2 bases and J by 6 bases, and 10 bases separated the two germline ends. Germline CDR1 and CDR2: LGHDT and YNNKEL (reference sequence). CDR3: CASSQTIRAEAFF. The CDR3, as DNA: TGTGCCAGCAGCCAAACAATTAGGGCTGAAGCTTTCTTT.

This clonotype has only a few counts. The chain recombines TRBV7-8 with TRBJ1-2; D is unclear. Germline CDR1 SGHVS, CDR2 FQNEAQ. This CDR3 is built from 15 residues. Trimming cost V 1 base and J 2 bases, with 11 bases left between them. CDR3 region: CASSLVADWNYGYTF. The DNA of the CDR3 is TGTGCCAGCAGCTTAGTTGCGGACTGGAACTATGGCTACACCTTC.

This clonotype was seen more than once but under ten times. The rearrangement joins TRBV7-9 to TRBJ1-1; perhaps TRBD1 as D (5 bases). The CDR3 length is 15 residues. With 4 bases removed from V and 5 bases from J, the gap between germline ends came to 17 bases. Germline V gene sequence: CDR1 SEHNR, CDR2 FQNEAQ (reference sequence). The CDR3 DNA is TGTGCCAGCAGCTGGGTCCGGGGCGAAGTAACTGAAGCTTTCTTT. Translating gives CASSWVRGEVTEAFF.